The 30 T cell receptor beta chains in this list originate from one sample, sequenced in a study of glioma-infiltrating T cells. Using RNA template, CDR3s of TCR alpha and beta were amplified with iRepertoire arm-PCR. TCRdb reprocessed the multiplex PCR reads with MiXCR, giving one entry per CDR3 protein. The sample includes around 97,000 distinct CDR3 sequences, about 30% of them seen just once. The sequenced sample was glioma tissue, nonneoplastic brain tissue, or PBMCs (not recorded which). The receptors here all came from a human donor with low-grade glioma or glioblastoma, undergoing nonglioma brain surgery, or in good health (not recorded which).

On this clonotype itself: The junction shows a germline mismatch at one end, possibly a read error. The rearrangement uses TRBV28 and TRBJ1-1; TRBD1 matches 7 bases. The CDR3 spans 12 residues. CDR1 is MDHEN, CDR2 SYDVKM, per germline. Here the CDR3 DNA reads TGTGCCAGCAGCTTATGTAGGGGGCGAGCTTTCTTT. Its protein is CASSLCRGRAFF.

Remarks on this clonotype: A read error may explain this, as a much larger clone is one base away. CDR3 protein: CTSSLDAALNTDTQYF. For the CDR3, the DNA is TGCACCAGCAGCTTGGATGCAGCCCTTAACACAGATACGCAGTATTTT. The chain carries TRBV5-1 and TRBJ2-3; D gene unclear. The CDR3 spans 16 residues. Germline CDR1 is SGHRS and CDR2 is YFSETQ.

To note about this clonotype: This could be a read error, since a much larger clone is one nucleotide away. J is TRBJ1-2 and V is TRBV28; D ambiguous. Germline V gives CDR1 MDHEN, CDR2 SYDVKM. Trimming removed 2 bases at V and 0 bases at J, with 13 bases between. The CDR3 has 16 amino acids. CDR3 residues: CASSLEACNSNYGYTF. The CDR3 region has the DNA TGTGCCAGCAGTTTAGAGGCATGTAATTCTAACTATGGCTACACCTTC.

To note about this clonotype: Just one base apart from a much larger clone, this may be a read error. The chain joins TRBV20-1 to TRBJ1-1; D ambiguous. CDR3 length: 16 amino acids. The germline CDR1 and CDR2 sequences are DFQATT and SNEGSKA (reference sequence). The CDR3 nucleotides read TGCAGTGCTAGAGATAGAGATTGGGGTATGAACACTGAAGCTTCCTTT. Translation: CSARDRDWGMNTEASF.

In the case of this clonotype: This may be a read error: a much more frequent sequence differs by one nucleotide. The chain links TRBV7-2 to TRBJ2-7, with unresolved D. The CDR3 consists of 11 residues. Germline lookup yields CDR1 SGHTA and CDR2 FQGNSA. Trimming shortened V by 4 bases and J by 3 bases, and 4 bases separated the two germline ends. CDR3 region: CASSWLYEQYF. Here the CDR3 DNA reads TGTGCCAGCAGCTGGCTCTACGAGCAGTACTTC.

This clonotype showed up just a few times. This chain connects TRBV5-1 to TRBJ1-1, with 7 bases fitting TRBD1. This CDR3 spans 16 amino acids. V lost 3 bases and J lost 0; bases outside the gene matches: 8. CDR1 is SGHRS, CDR2 YFSETQ, per germline. This chain's CDR3 is CASSYGQATMNTEAFF. CDR3 nucleotides: TGCGCCAGCAGCTACGGACAGGCTACTATGAACACTGAAGCTTTCTTT.

This clonotype was seen a handful of times. The J gene is TRBJ1-6, the V gene TRBV4-1, with a weak D call TRBD1 (6 bases). Trimming cost V 6 bases and J 7 bases, with 19 bases left between them. The CDR3 is 16 residues long. CDR1 is MGHRA and CDR2 is YSYEKL in the germline V gene. In DNA form, the CDR3 reads TGCGCCAGCAGTCCTCTAGGAGGGGGGGAGAATTCACCCCTCCACTTT. It specifies CASSPLGGGENSPLHF.

This clonotype has ten or more counts. The chain couples TRBV29-1 to TRBJ1-2, with D unresolved. CDR3 length equals 11 residues. Looked up from germline, CDR1 is SQVTM and CDR2 is ANQGSEA. Trimming took off 8 bases at V and 2 bases at J, with 9 bases between the two ends. The CDR3 loop is CSSIGNYGYTF. In nucleotides, the CDR3 is TGCAGCTCTATAGGGAACTATGGCTACACCTTC.

This clonotype was observed a few times. The J gene is TRBJ1-2, the V gene TRBV4-2, with D tentatively TRBD1 (5 bases). Germline V gives CDR1 LGHNA, CDR2 YNFKEQ. Trimming pared 2 bases from V and 2 bases from J, leaving 12 bases between. The CDR3 is 15 residues long. The CDR3: CASSQRDGGNYGYTF. The CDR3 region has the DNA TGTGCCAGCAGCCAACGGGACGGGGGAAACTATGGCTACACCTTC.

This clonotype came up many times. J is TRBJ1-5 and V is TRBV6-1; D unresolved. CDR1 MNHNS and CDR2 SASEGT come from the germline V gene. CDR3 length equals 14 residues. V was pared by 8 bases and J by 0 bases, with 11 bases between. The CDR3 DNA reads as TGTGCCAGCTGCGAAGTCTATAGCAATCAGCCCCAGCATTTT. Encoded protein: CASCEVYSNQPQHF.

The rearrangement uses TRBV10-3 and TRBJ2-1, with 10 bases lining up with TRBD2. J gave up 5 bases and V 3 bases, and 4 bases lay outside the gene matches. This CDR3 comprises 15 residues. The germline V gene encodes CDR1 ENHRY and CDR2 SYGVKD. CDR3 sequence reads: CAISDLSGGDNEQFF. The CDR3 region has the DNA TGTGCCATCAGTGACCTAAGCGGGGGGGACAATGAGCAGTTCTTC.

This clonotype was observed once. Possible read error: a much larger clone is one base away. The chain is built from TRBV27 and TRBJ1-5, with 9 bases that match TRBD1. V gave up 6 bases and J gave up 1 base; unmatched junction bases: 4. The length of the CDR3 is 15 residues. The V gene's germline CDR1 is MNHEY and CDR2 SMNVEV (reference sequence). The CDR3 sequence: CASRPDRGSNQPQHF. CDR3 DNA: TGTGCCAGCAGACCCGACAGGGGGAGCAATCAGCCCCAGCATTTT.

On this clonotype itself: Given a much more abundant clone one base away, this may be a read error. The rearrangement links TRBV2 to TRBJ2-5, with D perhaps TRBD1 (5 bases). This CDR3 contains 12 residues. V was trimmed by 8 bases and J by 11 bases, leaving 18 bases between them. Germline V lookup: CDR1 SNHLY, CDR2 FYNNEI. The CDR3 DNA is TGTGCCAGCCTGGGGCCCTACAATGAGCAGTACTTC. Translated, it gives CASLGPYNEQYF.

This clonotype was counted many times. Relative to the germline gene, one junction end is altered; a read error may explain this. The J gene is TRBJ2-1, the V gene TRBV7-7, with TRBD2 matching over 8 bases. The germline V gene encodes CDR1 SSHAT and CDR2 FNYEAQ (reference sequence). The CDR3 runs 15 residues. Here the CDR3 reads CASSPSSGWEGRQFF. For the CDR3, the DNA is TGTGCTAGCAGCCCCTCTAGCGGGTGGGAGGGCCGGCAGTTCTTC. The variable domain in full, with the rest retrieved from reference TRBV7-7 and TRBJ2-1, is GAGVSQSPRYKVTKRGQDVTLRCDPISSHATLYWYQQALGQGPEFLTYFNYEAQPDKSGLPSDRFSAERPEGSISTLTIQRTEQRDSAMYRCASSPSSGWEGRQFFGPGTRLTVL.

This clonotype was seen ten or more times. This chain links TRBV15 with TRBJ2-5, with D unclear. Trimming removed 1 base from V and 2 bases from J, with 11 bases in between. Germline values: CDR1 LNHNV, CDR2 YYDKDF (reference sequence). CDR3 length: 15 residues. CDR3 amino acids: CATSRAAAYQETQYF. In DNA, the CDR3 is TGTGCCACCAGCAGAGCGGCAGCTTATCAAGAGACCCAGTACTTC.

This clonotype turned up a few times. This chain connects TRBV2 to TRBJ2-7, with 9 positions matching TRBD1. CDR1 and CDR2 (germline): SNHLY, FYNNEI. V shed 6 bases, J shed 0 bases, and the junction held 3 bases outside the gene matches. CDR3 length: 14 residues. The CDR3 nucleotides read TGTGCCAGCAGACAGGGGGCTTCCTCCTACGAGCAGTACTTC. Its translation is CASRQGASSYEQYF. The whole variable domain, remainder taken from reference TRBV2 and TRBJ2-7, is EPEVTQTPSHQVTQMGQEVILRCVPISNHLYFYWYRQILGQKVEFLVSFYNNEISEKSEIFDDQFSVERPDGSNFTLKIRSTKLEDSAMYFCASRQGASSYEQYFGPGTRLTVT.

This clonotype was recorded many times. The V call is TRBV2, the J call TRBJ1-5; tentative D call: TRBD1 (6 bases). CDR3 size: 15 residues. The V gene's germline CDR1 is SNHLY and CDR2 FYNNEI. The V end lost 7 bases, the J end lost 0 bases, and 13 bases lay between the germline ends. CDR3 loop: CASNKGQSSNQPQHF. The CDR3 nucleotides read TGTGCCAGCAATAAAGGACAGAGTAGCAATCAGCCCCAGCATTTT.

Concerning this clonotype: Just one base apart from a much larger clone, this may be a read error. The chain combines TRBV7-9 with TRBJ1-1; D ambiguous. In germline, CDR1 is SEHNR, CDR2 FQNEAQ (reference sequence). This CDR3 is 17 amino acids long. V was clipped by 6 bases and J by 0 bases, with 20 bases between them. CDR3 sequence reads: CASSPAGAPVMNTEAFF. DNA for the CDR3: TGTGCCAGCAGTCCTGCCGGTGCTCCAGTCATGAACACTGAAGCTTTCTTT.

This clonotype was detected ten times or more. This rearrangement joins TRBV6-1 to TRBJ1-5, with D uncertain. CDR1 is MNHNS, CDR2 SASEGT, per germline. The CDR3 covers 13 residues. Trimming left V 6 bases short and J 1 base short, with 7 bases between. The CDR3 DNA follows: TGTGCCAGCAGACCTGGGAGCAATCAGCCCCAGCATTTT. Residues: CASRPGSNQPQHF.

This clonotype was counted between two and nine times. V and J are TRBV3-1 and TRBJ1-6; D possibly corresponds to TRBD1 (5 bases). CDR1 is LGHDT and CDR2 is YNNKEL in the germline V gene (reference sequence). Trimming took off 4 bases at V and 4 bases at J, with 11 bases between the two ends. The CDR3 spans 15 residues. DNA of the CDR3: TGTGCCAGCAGCCCGGGGGGGGATTATAATTCACCCCTCCACTTT. This encodes CASSPGGDYNSPLHF.

This clonotype was found many times. The J gene is TRBJ2-7, the V gene TRBV2; D unclear. Germline values: CDR1 SNHLY, CDR2 FYNNEI. Deletions cut 6 bases from V and 0 bases from J, with 12 bases between. The CDR3 spans 14 residues. The CDR3 nucleotides read TGTGCCAGCAGGAAGGGCGCTTCCTCCTACGAGCAGTACTTC. It codes for CASRKGASSYEQYF.

In its sample, this clonotype was seen a few times. The J gene is TRBJ2-1, the V gene TRBV5-1; perhaps D is TRBD1 or TRBD2 (5 bases each). Germline V gene data show CDR1 as SGHRS and CDR2 as YFSETQ. CDR3 size: 16 residues. V gave up 2 bases and J gave up 4 bases, with 16 bases separating them. The CDR3, as DNA: TGCGCCAGCAGCTTATTGGCACTAGGGGCGTACAATGAGCAGTTCTTC. Translated: CASSLLALGAYNEQFF. Based on the CDR3 plus reference TRBV5-1 and TRBJ2-1, the full variable domain is KAGVTQTPRYLIKTRGQQVTLSCSPISGHRSVSWYQQTPGQGLQFLFEYFSETQRNKGNFPGRFSGRQFSNSRSEMNVSTLELGDSALYLCASSLLALGAYNEQFFGPGTRLTVL.

This clonotype was picked up many times. The CDR3 DNA reads as TGTGCCAGCAGTTACGGCCCAGGCTCTGGAAACACCATATATTTT. Amino acid sequence: CASSYGPGSGNTIYF. The J gene is TRBJ1-3, the V gene TRBV6-2 or TRBV6-3; D not certain. The CDR3 is made up of 15 amino acids. V gave up 2 bases and J gave up 0 bases, with 8 bases separating them. Germline values: CDR1 MNHEY, CDR2 SVGEGT.

This clonotype turned up a few times. This chain joins TRBV4-3 and TRBJ1-1; tentative D call: TRBD1 (6 bases). Trimming removed 0 bases at V and 6 bases at J, with 8 bases between. The length of the CDR3 is 13 residues. The germline V gene has CDR1 LGHNA and CDR2 YSLEER. CDR3 nucleotides: TGCGCCAGCAGCCAAGAAACAGGGCCTGAAGCTTTCTTT. Residues: CASSQETGPEAFF.

The V call is TRBV20-1, the J call TRBJ1-1, with a weak D call TRBD1 (5 bases). V was trimmed by 6 bases and J by 0 bases, leaving 17 bases between them. The CDR3 has 15 residues. Germline CDR1 reads DFQATT; CDR2 reads SNEGSKA (reference sequence). DNA for the CDR3: TGCAGTGCAAAGACAGAACCTTTTATGAACACTGAAGCTTTCTTT. Protein: CSAKTEPFMNTEAFF.

At least ten counts were recorded for this clonotype. The genes are TRBV27 and TRBJ1-4, with D unclear. Germline-derived CDR1 and CDR2 are MNHEY and SMNVEV (reference sequence). The CDR3 is 14 residues long. V was cut by 8 bases and J by 3 bases, with 13 bases left in between. The CDR3 protein is CASRGPAANEKLFF. The CDR3 nucleotides read TGTGCCAGCCGTGGACCGGCGGCTAATGAAAAACTGTTTTTT.

With respect to this clonotype: A much larger clonotype is one base distant, so this may be a read error. V and J are TRBV7-6 and TRBJ2-5; no clear D. Germline V lookup: CDR1 SGHVS, CDR2 FNYEAQ. The CDR3 is made up of 13 amino acids. The DNA for the CDR3 is TGTGCCAGCAACCAACGAGCCATGGAGACCAAGTACTTC. Protein product: CASNQRAMETKYF.

The rearrangement links TRBV9 to TRBJ1-1; D ambiguous. The germline V gene encodes CDR1 SGDLS and CDR2 YYNGEE. The CDR3 has 16 amino acids. Trimming left V 1 base short and J 4 bases short, with 17 bases between. CDR3 amino acids: CASSVWEGVFGTEAFF. CDR3 sequence (DNA): TGTGCCAGCAGCGTATGGGAGGGAGTGTTTGGCACTGAAGCTTTCTTT.

This rearrangement joins TRBV7-2 to TRBJ2-3, with D uncertain. Trimming took 6 bases from V and 3 from J, leaving 10 bases between them. Germline values: CDR1 SGHTA, CDR2 FQGNSA. This CDR3 contains 13 residues. The CDR3 DNA follows: TGTGCCAGCAGACCAATAGTAACAGATACGCAGTATTTT. Translated, it gives CASRPIVTDTQYF.

This clonotype was seen at least ten times. Its ends do not fully match the called genes, so a read error is possible. The chain is built from TRBV6-6 and TRBJ1-2, with a weak D call TRBD1 (6 bases). Germline V gene data show CDR1 as MNHNY and CDR2 as SVGAGI (reference sequence). The CDR3 is made up of 17 amino acids. The CDR3 loop is CASSYSSMGAQDYGYTF. The CDR3 bases are TGTGCCAGCAGCTACTCTAGTATGGGGGCGCAGGACTATGGCTACACCTTC.